This TCR beta chain was captured in a study of blood T cells in healthy people across ages. Study outcomes and limitations: No one knew whether donors had CMV, which possibly confounded expanded clonotype changes. Diversity estimated from one million T cells was considered an underestimate.

CDR1 SGHAT and CDR2 FQNNGV come from the germline V gene. V was pared by 4 bases and J by 0 bases, with 16 bases between. The CDR3 sequence is 18 residues long. About this clonotype itself: No antigen is known for it.

Primed by a sample-barcoded 5' primer and a J-beta primer mix, a second PCR proceeded for about 6 to 12 cycles. A 12-random-nucleotide template-switch adaptor tagged each cDNA molecule. Every sample gave at least 2.5 million paired-end reads containing CDR3. TCRdb used MiXCR to reprocess the 5' RACE reads, holding one entry per CDR3 protein. The sample holds about 1.4 million distinct CDR3 sequences, 59% seen once. Sequencing input: blood. The sequence derives from a man aged 18 to 30 in good health. The rearrangement links TRBV11-2 to TRBJ2-6, with D perhaps TRBD1 (6 bases). The CDR3 DNA reads as TGTGCCAGCAGCTCGACTCGGGACAAAGCCTCTGGGGCCAACGTCCTGACTTTC. Translation: CASSSTRDKASGANVLTF.